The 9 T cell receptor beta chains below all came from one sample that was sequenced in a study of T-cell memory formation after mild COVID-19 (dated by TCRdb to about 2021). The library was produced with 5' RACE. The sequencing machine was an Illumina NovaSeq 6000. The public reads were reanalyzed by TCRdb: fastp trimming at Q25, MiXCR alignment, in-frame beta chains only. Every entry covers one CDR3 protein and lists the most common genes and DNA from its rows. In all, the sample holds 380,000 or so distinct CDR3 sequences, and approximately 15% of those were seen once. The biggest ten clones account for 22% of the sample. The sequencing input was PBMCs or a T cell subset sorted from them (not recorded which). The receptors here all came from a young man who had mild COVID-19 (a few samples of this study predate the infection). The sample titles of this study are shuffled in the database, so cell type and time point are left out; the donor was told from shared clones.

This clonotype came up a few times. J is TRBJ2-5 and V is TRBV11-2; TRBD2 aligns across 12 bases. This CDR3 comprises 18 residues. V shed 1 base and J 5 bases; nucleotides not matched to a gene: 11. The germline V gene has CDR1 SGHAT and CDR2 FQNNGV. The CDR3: CASSLVATSGGVWETQYF. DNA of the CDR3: TGTGCCAGCAGCTTAGTGGCGACTAGCGGGGGAGTTTGGGAGACCCAGTACTTC.

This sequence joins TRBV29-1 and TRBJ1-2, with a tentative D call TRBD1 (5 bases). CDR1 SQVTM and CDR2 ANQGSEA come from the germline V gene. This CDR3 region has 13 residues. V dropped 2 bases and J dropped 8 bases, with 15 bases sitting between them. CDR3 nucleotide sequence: TGCAGCGTTGAATCTCGGGGCTCCTTGGGCTACACCTTC. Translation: CSVESRGSLGYTF.

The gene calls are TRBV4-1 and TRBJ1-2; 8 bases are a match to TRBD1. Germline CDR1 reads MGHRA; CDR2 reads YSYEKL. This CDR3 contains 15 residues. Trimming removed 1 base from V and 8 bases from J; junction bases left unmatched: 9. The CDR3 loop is CASSQAGQGRGGYTF. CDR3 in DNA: TGCGCCAGCAGCCAAGCCGGACAGGGAAGGGGAGGCTACACCTTC.

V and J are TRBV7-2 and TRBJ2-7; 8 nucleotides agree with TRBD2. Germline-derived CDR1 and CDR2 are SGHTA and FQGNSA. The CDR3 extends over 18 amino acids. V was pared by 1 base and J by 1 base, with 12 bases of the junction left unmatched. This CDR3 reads CASSLDRGRRDKSYEQYF. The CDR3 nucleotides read TGTGCCAGCAGCTTAGACCGCGGGAGGCGGGACAAGTCCTACGAGCAGTACTTC.

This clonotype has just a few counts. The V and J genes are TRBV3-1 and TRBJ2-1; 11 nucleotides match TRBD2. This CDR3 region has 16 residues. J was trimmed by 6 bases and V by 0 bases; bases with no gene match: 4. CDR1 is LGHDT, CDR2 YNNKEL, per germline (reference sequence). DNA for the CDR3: TGTGCCAGCAGCCAAGATAGTGGACTAGCGGGCAATGAGCAGTTCTTC. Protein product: CASSQDSGLAGNEQFF.

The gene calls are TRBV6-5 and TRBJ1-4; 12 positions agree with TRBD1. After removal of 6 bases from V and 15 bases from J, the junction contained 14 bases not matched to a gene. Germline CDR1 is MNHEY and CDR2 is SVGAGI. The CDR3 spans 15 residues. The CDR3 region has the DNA TGTGCCAGCAGCCTTACACCGGGACAGGGGGCGCCGTTGTTTTTT. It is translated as CASSLTPGQGAPLFF.

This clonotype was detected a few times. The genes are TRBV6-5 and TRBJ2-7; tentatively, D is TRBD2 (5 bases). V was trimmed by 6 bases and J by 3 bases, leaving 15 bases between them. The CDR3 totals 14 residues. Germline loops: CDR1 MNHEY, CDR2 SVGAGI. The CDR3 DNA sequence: TGTGCCAGCAGGACTATCTCCTATGACTACGAGCAGTACTTC. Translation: CASRTISYDYEQYF.

CDR3 DNA sequence: TGTGCCAGCAGCTTACTAGGGCGTCGAGAGACCCAGTACTTC. This translates into CASSLLGRRETQYF. V and J are TRBV7-2 and TRBJ2-5; D remains ambiguous. V was clipped by 2 bases and J by 4 bases, with 11 bases between them. This CDR3 is built from 14 residues. Germline V gene data show CDR1 as SGHTA and CDR2 as FQGNSA.

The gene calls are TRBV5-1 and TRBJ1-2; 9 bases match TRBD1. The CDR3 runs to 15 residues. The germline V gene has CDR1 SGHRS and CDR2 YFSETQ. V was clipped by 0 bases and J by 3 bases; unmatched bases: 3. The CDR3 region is CASSLDGQGYYGYTF. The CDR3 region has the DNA TGCGCCAGCAGCTTGGACGGACAGGGGTACTATGGCTACACCTTC.